This T cell receptor (beta chain) is from a study of T cell responses to AZD1222 COVID-19 vaccine. Study-wide context: Second-dose recipients at about 4 or about 12 weeks were treated as one pooled group.

Libraries were prepared by immunoSEQ multiplex PCR; TCRdb keeps only in-frame clonotypes and omits some of them. The top ten hold 10% to 15% of the sample, which has roughly 110,000 clones, about 87% seen once. Study-level results: Donors, mostly white British, included more females; clonal diversity was possibly underestimated.

In this sample, this clone turned up a few times. No antigen is known for it. V was shortened by 1 base and J by 8 bases, with 11 bases between the two germline ends. In germline, CDR1 is MGHRA, CDR2 YSYEKL. The CDR3 is 14 residues long. V gene TRBV4-1 combines with J gene TRBJ1-4; D unresolved. The sequence was collected from an adult in good health. Sequenced material: peripheral blood, taken on day 0 of AZD1222 vaccination. CDR3 bases: TGCGCCAGCAGCCAAGGAAGGGTTCGGGAAAAACTGTTTTTT. The encoded protein is CASSQGRVREKLFF.